These 27 T cell receptor beta chains came from one sample sequenced in a study of cytomegalovirus exposure and HLA in healthy donors. The PCR employed 60 Vbeta primers together with 13 Jbeta primers. Assay used: immunoSEQ multiplex PCR; TCRdb lists only in-frame clones, some missing. The top ten hold approximately 6% of the sample, which has 150,000 to 200,000 clones, about four fifths seen once. The sequenced material came from PBMCs. The receptor source for this set is a woman aged 25 to 45 in good health and CMV-seropositive.

This clone came up once. The rearrangement links TRBV7-9 to TRBJ1-5; possible D gene TRBD1, 6 bases. Trimming shortened V by 4 bases and J by 4 bases, and 17 bases separated the two germline ends. CDR1 is SEHNR and CDR2 is FQNEAQ in the germline V gene (reference sequence). This CDR3 spans 16 amino acids. CDR3 sequence reads: CASSSGRGGSNQPQHF. Written as DNA, the CDR3 is TGTGCCAGCAGCTCCGGTCGGGGGGGCTCTAATCAGCCCCAGCATTTT.

V usage is TRBV5-1 and J usage is TRBJ2-7; the match to TRBD2 covers 12 bases. Trimming at V came to 5 bases and at J to 0 bases, leaving 12 bases not matched to a gene. The germline V gene encodes CDR1 SGHRS and CDR2 YFSETQ. This CDR3 region has 18 residues. As DNA, the CDR3 is TGCGCCAGCAGAGTTTTACCGGGACTAGCGGGCCTCTCCTACGAGCAGTACTTC. Protein sequence: CASRVLPGLAGLSYEQYF.

The chain combines TRBV7-9 with TRBJ2-2, with D tentatively TRBD1 (5 bases). From germline, CDR1 is SEHNR and CDR2 FQNEAQ (reference sequence). The CDR3 consists of 17 residues. V lost 5 bases and J lost 0, with 16 bases in between. CDR3 coding DNA: TGTGCCAGCAGCAATCCCCTCGCGACAGCGAACACCGGGGAGCTGTTTTTT. Amino acids: CASSNPLATANTGELFF.

The V call is TRBV15, the J call TRBJ2-3, with 8 bases identical to TRBD2. CDR1 and CDR2 from the germline V gene are LNHNV and YYDKDF (reference sequence). Trimming at V came to 5 bases and at J to 0 bases, leaving 4 bases not matched to a gene. This CDR3 region has 15 residues. In DNA form, the CDR3 reads TGTGCCACCAGCCCCAGCGGGAGTAGCACAGATACGCAGTATTTT. Residues: CATSPSGSSTDTQYF. Complete variable domain (other parts from reference TRBV15 and TRBJ2-3): DAMVIQNPRYQVTQFGKPVTLSCSQTLNHNVMYWYQQKSSQAPKLLFHYYDKDFNNEADTPDNFQSRRPNTSFCFLDIRSPGLGDTAMYLCATSPSGSSTDTQYFGPGTRLTVL.

This clone came up a few times. The genes are TRBV7-3 and TRBJ2-2, with 9 bases fitting TRBD1. V dropped 6 bases and J dropped 4; count of bases not matched to a gene: 3. The CDR3 contains 14 residues. The germline V gene has CDR1 SGHTA and CDR2 FQGTGA. CDR3 in DNA: TGTGCCAGCAGAACAGGGGGCGTCACCGGGGAGCTGTTTTTT. It specifies CASRTGGVTGELFF.

This chain connects TRBV4-1 to TRBJ2-7; TRBD2 agrees at 8 bases. The CDR3 spans 16 residues. The V segment lost 4 bases and the J segment 4 bases; nucleotides outside the gene matches: 12. Germline V gene sequence: CDR1 MGHRA, CDR2 YSYEKL. The CDR3 sequence is CASSRYTGGGMYEQYF. For the CDR3, the DNA is TGCGCCAGCAGCCGCTACACGGGCGGGGGGATGTACGAGCAGTACTTC.

The chain links TRBV4-1 to TRBJ2-5; D remains unclear. CDR3 length: 14 residues. Deletions cut 1 base from V and 1 base from J, with 7 bases between. The V gene's germline CDR1 is MGHRA and CDR2 YSYEKL. The CDR3 loop reads CASSQVGVQETQYF. The CDR3 DNA reads TGCGCCAGCAGCCAAGTCGGAGTCCAAGAGACCCAGTACTTC.

This chain connects TRBV5-4 to TRBJ1-1; D is perhaps TRBD1 (6 bases). The CDR3 consists of 15 residues. Looked up from germline, CDR1 is SGHNT and CDR2 is YYREEE (reference sequence). The germline V and J ends were trimmed by 4 bases and 2 bases, with 15 bases remaining between them. CDR3 in amino acids: CASSRTTGRNTEAFF. The CDR3 nucleotides are TGTGCCAGCAGCCGAACCACAGGGAGAAACACTGAAGCTTTCTTT.

J is TRBJ1-6 and V is TRBV7-9, with 7 positions matching TRBD1. The CDR3 loop spans 14 amino acids. The germline V gene has CDR1 SEHNR and CDR2 FQNEAQ (reference sequence). The V and J ends lost 1 base and 7 bases, in that order; junction bases with no gene match: 1. The CDR3 here is CASSLDRGNSPLHF. The CDR3, as DNA: TGTGCCAGCAGCTTAGACAGGGGAAATTCACCCCTCCACTTT.

The J gene is TRBJ2-5, the V gene TRBV5-5; D gene uncertain. CDR3 size: 15 residues. Deletions cut 4 bases from V and 0 bases from J, with 13 bases between. CDR1 is SGHKS, CDR2 YYEKEE, per germline (reference sequence). CDR3 region: CASSPEAEYQETQYF. The CDR3 DNA follows: TGTGCCAGCAGCCCTGAGGCCGAGTACCAAGAGACCCAGTACTTC.

This rearrangement joins TRBV6-1 to TRBJ2-7; no reliable D call. Germline V gene data show CDR1 as MNHNS and CDR2 as SASEGT. V gave up 2 bases and J gave up 3 bases, with 5 bases separating them. This CDR3 region has 12 residues. The CDR3 DNA reads TGTGCCAGCAGTGAATACAGCTACGAGCAGTACTTC. Encoded protein: CASSEYSYEQYF.

This clone was seen a single time. This chain joins TRBV2 and TRBJ2-7; D is unresolved. The CDR3 consists of 12 residues. V was pared by 7 bases and J by 3 bases, with 10 bases between. Germline CDR1 is SNHLY and CDR2 is FYNNEI. CDR3 sequence (DNA): TGTGCCAGCATGGGCACCGACTACGAGCAGTACTTC. Its protein product is CASMGTDYEQYF.

This chain connects TRBV27 to TRBJ2-7; no clear D. CDR3 length: 11 residues. Trimming removed 6 bases at V and 0 bases at J, with 3 bases between. In germline, CDR1 is MNHEY, CDR2 SMNVEV (reference sequence). CDR3 sequence: CASSSSYEQYF. The DNA for the CDR3 is TGTGCCAGCAGCAGCTCCTACGAGCAGTACTTC.

The chain couples TRBV30 to TRBJ1-1; D remains unclear. Trimming pared 3 bases from V and 3 bases from J, leaving 17 bases between. Germline-derived CDR1 and CDR2 are GTSNPN and SVGIG (reference sequence). The CDR3 loop spans 15 amino acids. CDR3 sequence reads: CAWSAKRAADTEAFF. In DNA form, the CDR3 reads TGTGCCTGGAGCGCAAAGCGGGCCGCGGACACTGAAGCTTTCTTT.

This chain links TRBV19 with TRBJ1-1, with TRBD1 as a possible D gene (6 bases). The CDR3 extends over 15 amino acids. Trimming cost V 6 bases and J 3 bases, with 17 bases left between them. Germline CDR1 is LNHDA and CDR2 is SQIVND (reference sequence). CDR3 loop: CASRISGGHDTEAFF. CDR3 nucleotide sequence: TGTGCCAGTAGGATCTCCGGGGGGCATGACACTGAAGCTTTCTTT.

This clone was picked up one time. The V call is TRBV4-1, the J call TRBJ1-3; D may be TRBD1 (5 bases). The ends were cut back, 5 bases at V and 4 bases at J, with 9 bases in the middle. CDR3 length: 13 residues. Germline CDR1 MGHRA, CDR2 YSYEKL. CDR3 sequence (DNA): TGCGCCAGCAGCGGCGGGGACGGAAACACCATATATTTT. This sequence encodes CASSGGDGNTIYF.

This clone was detected a few times. The V and J genes are TRBV13 and TRBJ2-5; 7 positions match TRBD1. J gave up 3 bases and V 0 bases, and 1 base lay outside the gene matches. The CDR3 has 14 amino acids. The germline V gene has CDR1 PRHDT and CDR2 FYEKMQ (reference sequence). CDR3 sequence: CASSLGTGKETQYF. The CDR3 DNA sequence: TGTGCCAGCAGCTTAGGGACAGGGAAAGAGACCCAGTACTTC.

In this sample, this clone turned up a few times. J is TRBJ1-3 and V is TRBV11-3, with D unresolved. The length of the CDR3 is 15 residues. V gave up 0 bases and J gave up 0 bases, with 6 bases separating them. Germline loops: CDR1 SGHNT, CDR2 YENEEA. The CDR3 DNA follows: TGTGCCAGCAGCTTAGATAATTACTCTGGAAACACCATATATTTT. The encoded protein is CASSLDNYSGNTIYF.

The gene calls are TRBV9 and TRBJ1-6; 7 bases map to TRBD1. The J segment lost 7 bases and the V segment lost 0 bases, leaving 4 bases of the junction unmatched. Germline V gene data show CDR1 as SGDLS and CDR2 as YYNGEE. The CDR3 consists of 15 residues. DNA for the CDR3: TGTGCCAGCAGCGTAGTGGCGACAGGGAATTCACCCCTCCACTTT. Residues: CASSVVATGNSPLHF.

This rearrangement joins TRBV5-4 to TRBJ2-3; D is perhaps TRBD2 (6 bases). The germline V and J ends were trimmed by 4 bases and 1 base, with 16 bases remaining between them. The CDR3 has 16 amino acids. Germline CDR1 and CDR2: SGHNT and YYREEE (reference sequence). The CDR3 here is CASSPSGFAGTDTQYF. In DNA, the CDR3 is TGTGCCAGCAGCCCCAGCGGGTTTGCTGGCACAGATACGCAGTATTTT.

The chain has TRBV28 and TRBJ2-3; 10 bases map to TRBD2. The V segment lost 5 bases and the J segment 7 bases; nucleotides outside the gene matches: 9. This CDR3 has 15 residues. The germline V gene has CDR1 MDHEN and CDR2 SYDVKM. The CDR3 spells CASSRLAGEGNTQYF. CDR3 DNA: TGTGCCAGCAGTCGGCTAGCGGGAGAGGGAAATACGCAGTATTTT.

V usage is TRBV7-9 and J usage is TRBJ2-2, with 12 positions matching TRBD2. The junction had 8 bases not matched to a gene; V was cut back by 5 bases and J by 7 bases. Germline V lookup: CDR1 SEHNR, CDR2 FQNEAQ (reference sequence). The CDR3 has 16 amino acids. DNA for the CDR3: TGTGCCAGCAGCCGGACTAGCGGGATCCTGGGCGGGGAGCTGTTTTTT. Its translation: CASSRTSGILGGELFF. The full variable domain, in which reference TRBV7-9 and TRBJ2-2 provide the parts outside the CDR3, is DTGVSQNPRHKITKRGQNVTFRCDPISEHNRLYWYRQTLGQGPEFLTYFQNEAQLEKSRLLSDRFSAERPKGSFSTLEIQRTEQGDSAMYLCASSRTSGILGGELFFGEGSRLTVL.

This chain connects TRBV19 to TRBJ2-1, with a possible D match to TRBD2 (6 bases). In germline, CDR1 is LNHDA, CDR2 SQIVND (reference sequence). The CDR3 has 13 amino acids. Trimming took off 7 bases at V and 9 bases at J, with 16 bases between the two ends. The CDR3, as DNA: TGTGCCAGTAACCCTGTCGGGGGTCTTGAGCAGTTCTTC. This codes for CASNPVGGLEQFF. Full variable domain (remainder filled in from reference TRBV19 and TRBJ2-1): DGGITQSPKYLFRKEGQNVTLSCEQNLNHDAMYWYRQDPGQGLRLIYYSQIVNDFQKGDIAEGYSVSREKKESFPLTVTSAQKNPTAFYLCASNPVGGLEQFFGPGTRLTVL.

The chain has TRBV6-1 and TRBJ2-7; TRBD2 matches at 7 bases. Germline assignment: CDR1 MNHNS and CDR2 SASEGT. Losses at the gene ends were 6 bases for V and 2 bases for J; bases not matched to a gene: 10. The CDR3 totals 15 residues. In DNA, the CDR3 is TGTGCCAGCAGCCGAGAGCGGGGTTCTCCCTACGAGCAGTACTTC. This encodes CASSRERGSPYEQYF.

The chain has TRBV11-3 and TRBJ2-1, with 15 bases fitting TRBD2. The V gene's germline CDR1 is SGHNT and CDR2 YENEEA. The length of the CDR3 is 15 residues. V lost 5 bases, J lost 12 bases, and 8 bases stayed unmatched. The CDR3 bases are TGTGCCAGCAGCCAGGGACTAGCGGGAGGTTTCGCGCAGTTCTTC. This gives the protein CASSQGLAGGFAQFF.

V is TRBV6-6 and J is TRBJ2-3; possible D gene TRBD2, 5 bases. Germline V gives CDR1 MNHNY, CDR2 SVGAGI (reference sequence). CDR3 length equals 12 residues. V was cut by 7 bases and J by 10 bases, with 15 bases left in between. CDR3 nucleotide sequence: TGTGCCAGCACTTTGAGCGTTAGCGCGCAGTATTTT. It encodes CASTLSVSAQYF.

The count of this clone is one. V gene TRBV5-4 combines with J gene TRBJ2-7, with TRBD2 matching over 8 bases. The germline CDR1 and CDR2 sequences are SGHNT and YYREEE (reference sequence). The CDR3 spans 13 residues. V lost 3 bases, J lost 3 bases, and 2 bases stayed unmatched. In DNA, the CDR3 is TGTGCCAGCAGCTCCGGGACTAGCTACGAGCAGTACTTC. Protein product: CASSSGTSYEQYF.